This T cell receptor beta chain was sequenced in a study of cytomegalovirus exposure and HLA in healthy donors. The overall study: Falling in the Caucasian-associated ancestry cluster were about 80% of 300 to 500 genotyped donors.

Both 60 Vbeta primers and 13 Jbeta primers went into the PCR. The table came from immunoSEQ multiplex PCR; TCRdb's copy has only in-frame clones and leaves some out. The sample holds around 150,000 clones, about three quarters seen once. To note about this clone: Its antigen is undetermined.

Findings and limits, study-wide: In a later analysis, several top co-occurrence clusters appeared linked to parvovirus B19, influenza, CMV and Epstein-Barr virus.

This TCR was recovered from a woman aged 30 to 39 in good health and CMV-seronegative. Sequencing was done on a sample of PBMCs.

CDR3 amino acids: CASSQDSGAVYNSPLHF. CDR3 bases: TGTGCCAGCAGCCAAGACAGCGGGGCAGTCTATAATTCACCCCTCCACTTT. This chain uses TRBV4-2 with TRBJ1-6; perhaps TRBD1 as D (5 bases). Trimming stripped 0 bases from V and 3 bases from J, with 12 bases between. CDR1 and CDR2 from the germline V gene are LGHNA and YNFKEQ. The CDR3 is 17 amino acids.